What follows are 27 T cell receptor beta chains derived from one specimen sequenced in a study of blood T cell repertoires in COVID-19. Here immunoSEQ multiplex PCR was the method, and the copy in TCRdb shows in-frame clones only, minus some. The table includes just over 650,000 clones, more than 80% detected once. The sample consisted of peripheral blood. These receptors were obtained from a woman aged 18-29 years with acute or convalescent COVID-19.

V and J are TRBV19 and TRBJ2-6, with a possible D match to TRBD1 (6 bases). Germline V CDR1 and CDR2: LNHDA, SQIVND (reference sequence). The length of the CDR3 is 17 residues. With 7 bases removed from V and 0 bases from J, the gap between germline ends came to 16 bases. The CDR3 here is CASKEQGYSSGANVLTF. The CDR3 nucleotides read TGTGCCAGTAAGGAACAGGGTTATTCCTCTGGGGCCAACGTCCTGACTTTC.

The chain carries TRBV2 and TRBJ1-4; perhaps TRBD1 as D (5 bases). Germline loops: CDR1 SNHLY, CDR2 FYNNEI. CDR3 length: 17 amino acids. V lost 3 bases and J lost 0, with 14 bases in between. The CDR3 loop reads CASSETAGGTTNEKLFF. CDR3 sequence (DNA): TGTGCCAGCAGTGAGACCGCCGGGGGGACAACTAATGAAAAACTGTTTTTT.

This chain connects TRBV27 to TRBJ1-4, with unresolved D. Germline V gene sequence: CDR1 MNHEY, CDR2 SMNVEV (reference sequence). V was clipped by 3 bases and J by 0 bases, with 5 bases between them. The CDR3 is made up of 14 amino acids. In nucleotides, the CDR3 is TGTGCCAGCAGTTTTGGCTCAACTAATGAAAAACTGTTTTTT. Translation gives CASSFGSTNEKLFF.

This clone occurred a few times. The chain employs TRBV6-5 and TRBJ2-7, with TRBD1 as a possible D gene (6 bases). V was pared by 2 bases and J by 2 bases, with 13 bases between. Germline CDR1 and CDR2: MNHEY and SVGAGI. This CDR3 region has 15 residues. This CDR3 is CASSYNEAGAYEQYF. DNA for the CDR3: TGTGCCAGCAGTTACAATGAGGCAGGGGCCTACGAGCAGTACTTC.

The chain couples TRBV7-2 to TRBJ2-6, with D maybe TRBD1 (5 bases). The CDR3 extends over 15 amino acids. V dropped 4 bases and J dropped 0 bases, with 7 bases sitting between them. CDR1 and CDR2 (germline): SGHTA, FQGNSA. The CDR3 DNA follows: TGTGCCAGCAGCTCCAGGGCCTCTGGGGCCAACGTCCTGACTTTC. Translated: CASSSRASGANVLTF.

This clone was picked up one time. The chain carries TRBV5-8 and TRBJ1-5; possible D gene TRBD1, 6 bases. Germline-derived CDR1 and CDR2 are SGHTS and YDEGEE. The CDR3 loop spans 14 amino acids. The germline V and J ends were trimmed by 3 bases and 4 bases, with 11 bases remaining between them. This chain's CDR3 is CASSYGQPNQPQHF. In nucleotides, the CDR3 is TGTGCCAGCAGCTACGGACAGCCGAATCAGCCCCAGCATTTT.

The V call is TRBV19, the J call TRBJ1-1; D uncertain. CDR1 and CDR2 from the germline V gene are LNHDA and SQIVND (reference sequence). CDR3 length: 13 residues. V shed 6 bases and J shed 4 bases, with 12 bases lying between them. CDR3 in DNA: TGTGCCAGTAGCCCATTGAGTTCCACTGAAGCTTTCTTT. It encodes CASSPLSSTEAFF.

The genes are TRBV6-5 and TRBJ1-2; D is undetermined. This CDR3 is built from 14 residues. From germline, CDR1 is MNHEY and CDR2 SVGAGI. V lost 5 bases to trimming and J lost 8 bases, with 18 bases between them. The CDR3 region has the DNA TGTGCCAGCAGTCCCCGAGAGCAGGTTAACGGCTACACCTTC. This translates into CASSPREQVNGYTF.

The gene calls are TRBV6-7 and TRBJ2-7, with TRBD2 identical over 10 bases. TRBV6-7 is an ORF, with its function uncertain. The CDR3 has 16 amino acids. Unmatched junction bases numbered 6, after V lost 2 bases and J lost 2 bases. The CDR3, as DNA: TGTGCCAGCAGTTACCCCGAAGCGGGGGGGCCCTACGAGCAGTACTTC. This encodes CASSYPEAGGPYEQYF.

The chain carries TRBV4-1 and TRBJ1-1, with 11 positions matching TRBD1. The germline gives CDR1 MGHRA, CDR2 YSYEKL. V trimming: 6 bases; J trimming: 1 base; junction bases outside the gene matches: 7. The CDR3 has 16 residues. This CDR3 reads CASSSGTGGWNTEAFF. CDR3 sequence (DNA): TGCGCCAGCAGTTCCGGGACAGGGGGTTGGAACACTGAAGCTTTCTTT.

V and J are TRBV4-1 and TRBJ1-2; 10 bases are a match to TRBD1. Trimming took 4 bases from V and 7 from J; bases not matched to a gene: 3. CDR3 size: 13 residues. The germline V gene has CDR1 MGHRA and CDR2 YSYEKL. The CDR3 DNA sequence: TGCGCCAGCAGCCCGGACAGGGGGACTGGCTACACCTTC. This translates into CASSPDRGTGYTF.

The chain is built from TRBV27 and TRBJ1-2, with D unclear. Germline V gene data show CDR1 as MNHEY and CDR2 as SMNVEV (reference sequence). CDR3 length: 18 residues. With 4 bases removed from V and 0 bases from J, the gap between germline ends came to 21 bases. The CDR3 is CASSYLRHSDTSNYGYTF. CDR3 sequence (DNA): TGTGCCAGCAGTTACCTCCGTCACTCCGACACCTCTAACTATGGCTACACCTTC.

The genes are TRBV11-3 and TRBJ2-1; a possible D gene is TRBD2 (5 bases). The V end lost 5 bases, the J end lost 7 bases, and 9 bases lay between the germline ends. The CDR3 is made up of 12 amino acids. Germline loops: CDR1 SGHNT, CDR2 YENEEA. The CDR3 is CASSLLENEQFF. The CDR3 DNA reads TGTGCCAGCAGCCTACTAGAGAATGAGCAGTTCTTC. Full variable domain (missing parts from reference TRBV11-3 and TRBJ2-1): EAGVVQSPRYKIIEKKQPVAFWCNPISGHNTLYWYLQNLGQGPELLIRYENEEAVDDSQLPKDRFSAERLKGVDSTLKIQPAELGDSAVYLCASSLLENEQFFGPGTRLTVL.

The rearrangement links TRBV5-5 to TRBJ2-7, with 7 bases identical to TRBD1. This CDR3 is built from 14 residues. V was clipped by 3 bases and J by 4 bases; unmatched bases: 7. The germline CDR1 and CDR2 sequences are SGHKS and YYEKEE (reference sequence). The CDR3 DNA sequence: TGTGCCAGCAGCTCCGGGACAGAGATATACGAGCAGTACTTC. This codes for CASSSGTEIYEQYF.

V and J are TRBV2 and TRBJ1-5; a possible D gene is TRBD1 (6 bases). The CDR3 has 15 amino acids. Between the trimmed V and J ends, which lost 1 base and 6 bases, there was a span of 13 bases. Germline V gene lookup returns CDR1 SNHLY and CDR2 FYNNEI. For the CDR3, the DNA is TGTGCCAGCAGTGAAGACAGGGCGGCGGGTCAGCCCCAGCATTTT. It encodes CASSEDRAAGQPQHF.

The rearrangement joins TRBV13 to TRBJ2-2, with unresolved D. Deletions cut 1 base from V and 1 base from J, with 13 bases between. The length of the CDR3 is 17 residues. Per the germline V gene, CDR1 is PRHDT and CDR2 is FYEKMQ (reference sequence). The CDR3 nucleotides are TGTGCCAGCAGCTTAGTCCTGTCAGACTTGAACACCGGGGAGCTGTTTTTT. It translates to CASSLVLSDLNTGELFF.

The genes are TRBV19 and TRBJ1-2; 7 bases align to TRBD1. V dropped 10 bases and J dropped 3; count of bases not matched to a gene: 8. This CDR3 has 13 amino acids. Germline loops: CDR1 LNHDA, CDR2 SQIVND (reference sequence). The CDR3: CATGQEEDYGYTF. The CDR3 coding sequence is TGTGCCACCGGACAGGAGGAGGACTATGGCTACACCTTC.

The V call is TRBV5-4, the J call TRBJ2-7; the D is unclear. The V and J ends lost 1 base and 1 base respectively, with 6 bases between them. The CDR3 has 13 residues. CDR1 and CDR2 (germline): SGHNT, YYREEE (reference sequence). CDR3 residues: CASSLIQSYEQYF. CDR3 DNA: TGTGCCAGCAGCTTGATCCAATCCTACGAGCAGTACTTC.

For the CDR3, the DNA is TGCGCCAGCAGCGACAGGCCCTCGGGAAGTGAAGCTTTCTTT. Translation gives CASSDRPSGSEAFF. V gene TRBV5-1 combines with J gene TRBJ1-1, with D tentatively TRBD1 (6 bases). The CDR3 contains 14 residues. The V gene's germline CDR1 is SGHRS and CDR2 YFSETQ. Trimming stripped 4 bases from V and 7 bases from J, with 17 bases between.

The CDR3 here is CASSVDTGTSSGNTIYF. The CDR3 bases are TGTGCCAGCAGCGTAGATACAGGGACGAGCTCTGGAAACACCATATATTTT. The chain joins TRBV9 to TRBJ1-3, with D perhaps matching TRBD1 (6 bases). Per germline, CDR1 SGDLS and CDR2 YYNGEE. The CDR3 sequence is 17 residues long. Trimming stripped 0 bases from V and 0 bases from J, with 13 bases between.

As DNA, the CDR3 is TGCGCCAGCAGCTTGGGGACAGACACCAACTATGGCTACACCTTC. Its translation: CASSLGTDTNYGYTF. The rearrangement uses TRBV5-1 and TRBJ1-2; possibly TRBD1 for D (6 bases). Looked up from germline, CDR1 is SGHRS and CDR2 is YFSETQ. Trimming took off 0 bases at V and 2 bases at J, with 11 bases between the two ends. The CDR3 sequence is 15 residues long. The full variable domain, completed using reference TRBV5-1 and TRBJ1-2, is KAGVTQTPRYLIKTRGQQVTLSCSPISGHRSVSWYQQTPGQGLQFLFEYFSETQRNKGNFPGRFSGRQFSNSRSEMNVSTLELGDSALYLCASSLGTDTNYGYTFGSGTRLTVV.

The chain recombines TRBV2 with TRBJ1-1; the D gene is possibly TRBD1 (5 bases). The CDR3 loop spans 13 amino acids. In germline, CDR1 is SNHLY, CDR2 FYNNEI. V was trimmed by 10 bases and J by 0 bases, leaving 12 bases between them. For the CDR3, the DNA is TGTGCCAACGAACAGGAGATGAACACTGAAGCTTTCTTT. Protein: CANEQEMNTEAFF.

This chain joins TRBV2 and TRBJ1-1, with D hard to call. CDR3 length: 16 amino acids. The ends were cut back, 7 bases at V and 4 bases at J, with 22 bases in the middle. Germline V lookup: CDR1 SNHLY, CDR2 FYNNEI. The CDR3 nucleotides read TGTGCCAGCACCCTGAACAGTTTATTAGTGAGCACTGAAGCTTTCTTT. Translation: CASTLNSLLVSTEAFF.

J is TRBJ1-4 and V is TRBV5-1; maybe TRBD1 (5 bases). Germline CDR1 and CDR2: SGHRS and YFSETQ. The V end lost 5 bases, the J end lost 7 bases, and 24 bases lay between the germline ends. The CDR3 is made up of 17 amino acids. CDR3 nucleotides: TGCGCCAGCAGGCATCAGGGCGCCGGAACCCCCGCTGAAAAACTGTTTTTT. Translating it yields CASRHQGAGTPAEKLFF. The full variable domain, in which reference TRBV5-1 and TRBJ1-4 provide the parts outside the CDR3, is KAGVTQTPRYLIKTRGQQVTLSCSPISGHRSVSWYQQTPGQGLQFLFEYFSETQRNKGNFPGRFSGRQFSNSRSEMNVSTLELGDSALYLCASRHQGAGTPAEKLFFGSGTQLSVL.

As DNA, the CDR3 is TGTGCCAGTAGTATTCCTAGGACAGGGGGCTTAACTGAAGCTTTCTTT. Translation: CASSIPRTGGLTEAFF. The chain couples TRBV19 to TRBJ1-1; 11 bases are a match to TRBD1. V lost 3 bases, J lost 5 bases, and 8 bases stayed unmatched. Germline CDR1 reads LNHDA; CDR2 reads SQIVND (reference sequence). The CDR3 extends over 16 amino acids.

This clone was detected only once. This sequence joins TRBV3-1 (or the pseudogene TRBV3-2) and TRBJ1-1, with D maybe TRBD1 (5 bases). Germline values: CDR1 LGHDT, CDR2 YNNKEL (reference sequence). The V gene lost 4 bases and the J gene lost 12 bases, with 18 bases spanning the gap. This CDR3 contains 13 residues. The DNA of the CDR3 is TGTGCCAGCAGCCCAGCTACGACAGCTATGACTTTCTTT. Translating gives CASSPATTAMTFF.

The chain has TRBV2 and TRBJ2-2; 7 nucleotides agree with TRBD1. Germline CDR1 and CDR2: SNHLY and FYNNEI. The CDR3 extends over 18 amino acids. V trimming: 3 bases; J trimming: 5 bases; junction bases outside the gene matches: 15. The CDR3 reads CASSEIGTGVKWTGELFF. CDR3 coding DNA: TGTGCCAGCAGTGAGATTGGAACAGGGGTTAAATGGACCGGGGAGCTGTTTTTT.